These 2 T cell receptor beta chains share one sample of origin, sequenced in a study of cytomegalovirus exposure and HLA in healthy donors. PCR involved 60 Vbeta and 13 Jbeta primers. Some clones are missing from TCRdb's copy, which holds only in-frame ones; the method was immunoSEQ multiplex PCR. There are some 190,000 clones in the sample; around 84% occur only once, and 1% lies in the top ten. Sequenced: PBMCs. These receptors were collected from a boy aged 2 to 10 in good health and CMV-seronegative.

The CDR3 here is CASIQDEQYV. The CDR3 bases are TGTGCCAGCATACAGGACGAGCAGTACGTC. The chain has TRBV27 and TRBJ2-7, with D possibly TRBD1 on 5 matching bases. Looked up from germline, CDR1 is MNHEY and CDR2 is SMNVEV (reference sequence). CDR3 length equals 10 residues. Trimming took off 7 bases at V and 5 bases at J, with 6 bases between the two ends.

The chain links TRBV13 to TRBJ1-2; 9 bases are a match to TRBD1. The junction had 13 bases not matched to a gene; V was cut back by 0 bases and J by 8 bases. This CDR3 has 17 amino acids. Germline assignment: CDR1 PRHDT and CDR2 FYEKMQ (reference sequence). The CDR3 reads CASSLGRRLTGGAGYTF. CDR3 DNA sequence: TGTGCCAGCAGCTTAGGCCGTCGCCTTACAGGGGGCGCCGGCTACACCTTC. Full variable domain (rest looked up from reference TRBV13 and TRBJ1-2): AAGVIQSPRHLIKEKRETATLKCYPIPRHDTVYWYQQGPGQDPQFLISFYEKMQSDKGSIPDRFSAQQFSDYHSELNMSSLELGDSALYFCASSLGRRLTGGAGYTFGSGTRLTVV.